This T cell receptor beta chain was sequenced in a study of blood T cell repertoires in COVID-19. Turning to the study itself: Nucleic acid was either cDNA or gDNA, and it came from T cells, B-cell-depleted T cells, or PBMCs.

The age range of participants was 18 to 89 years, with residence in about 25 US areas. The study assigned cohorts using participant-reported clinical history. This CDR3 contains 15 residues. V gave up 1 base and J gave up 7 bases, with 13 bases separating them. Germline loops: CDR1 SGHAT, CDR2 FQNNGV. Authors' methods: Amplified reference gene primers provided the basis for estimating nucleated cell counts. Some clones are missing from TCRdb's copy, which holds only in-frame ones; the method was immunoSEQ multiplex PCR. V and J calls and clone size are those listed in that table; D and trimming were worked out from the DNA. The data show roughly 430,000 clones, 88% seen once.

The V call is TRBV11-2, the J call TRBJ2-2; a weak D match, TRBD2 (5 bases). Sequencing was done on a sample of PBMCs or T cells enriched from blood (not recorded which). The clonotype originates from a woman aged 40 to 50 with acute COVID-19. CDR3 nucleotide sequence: TGTGCCAGCAGCTTAGCCGGGGTGGTTCTCGGGGAGCTGTTTTTT. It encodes CASSLAGVVLGELFF.